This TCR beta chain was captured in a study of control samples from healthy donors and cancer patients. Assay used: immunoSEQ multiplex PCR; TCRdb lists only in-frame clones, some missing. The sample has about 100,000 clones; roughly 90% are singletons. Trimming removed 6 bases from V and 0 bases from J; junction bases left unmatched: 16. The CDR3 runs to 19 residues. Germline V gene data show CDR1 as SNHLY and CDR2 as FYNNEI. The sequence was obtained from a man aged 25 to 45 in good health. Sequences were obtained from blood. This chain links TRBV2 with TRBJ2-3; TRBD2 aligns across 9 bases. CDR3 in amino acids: CASRSIAGAQSSSTDTQYF. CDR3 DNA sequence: TGTGCCAGCAGGTCTATAGCGGGGGCCCAATCCTCTAGCACAGATACGCAGTATTTT.